The rows below give T cell receptor beta chains drawn from one sample of a study of blood T cells in healthy people across ages. MiXCR, applied by TCRdb to the 5' RACE reads, yields one record per CDR3 protein. The sample lists approximately 800,000 distinct CDR3 sequences, roughly 60% occurring once. The sequencing sample was made of blood. These TCRs come from a young man in good health. The CDR3 runs from the conserved cysteine through the conserved F or W. Each record gives: J gene, clone size, D gene, V gene, CDR3 DNA, CDR3 protein. A D gene is named only where the DNA matches it firmly. Clone size is given for some rows only: seen once, a few or many times, or a class if the clone is expanded.

J: TRBJ1-2; size: few; D: .; V: TRBV29-1; DNA: TGCAGCGGGCGGATGTCGGACTATGGCTACACCTTC; CDR3: CSGRMSDYGYTF
J: TRBJ1-6; size: .; D: .; V: TRBV6-1; DNA: TGTGCCAGCAGCTTAGGAGCAGCCCCCCACTTT; CDR3: CASSLGAAPHF
J: TRBJ2-1; size: .; D: .; V: TRBV20-1; DNA: TGCAGTGCTATTGACGGGGGAATGATATACAATGAGCAGTTCTTC; CDR3: CSAIDGGMIYNEQFF
J: TRBJ2-1; size: .; D: TRBD2; V: TRBV7-9; DNA: TGTGCCAGCACCCCAGGACTAGCGGAGTCCCCCTACAATGAGCAGTTCTTC; CDR3: CASTPGLAESPYNEQFF
J: TRBJ2-3; size: .; D: .; V: TRBV7-6; DNA: TGTGCCAGCGGATCGGTTGGGGACACGCAGTATTTT; CDR3: CASGSVGDTQYF
J: TRBJ1-5; size: .; D: .; V: TRBV11-2; DNA: TGTGCCAGCAGCCCATTTCCCGAGGGCGAGAGCAATCAGCCCCAGCATTTT; CDR3: CASSPFPEGESNQPQHF
J: TRBJ1-2; size: .; D: .; V: TRBV29-1; DNA: TGCAGCGTTGGAAGGGTCGGACAGTTCTATGGCTACACCTTC; CDR3: CSVGRVGQFYGYTF
J: TRBJ1-2; size: .; D: .; V: TRBV4-1; DNA: TGCGCCAGCAGCCAAGGGAGGGGAGACTATGGCTACACCTTC; CDR3: CASSQGRGDYGYTF
J: TRBJ2-5; size: .; D: TRBD1; V: TRBV12-3/TRBV12-4; DNA: TGTGCCAGCAGTTTATCGGGGACAGGGAAAGGGACCCAGTACTTC; CDR3: CASSLSGTGKGTQYF
J: TRBJ2-5; size: .; D: .; V: TRBV6-2/TRBV6-3; DNA: TGTGCCAGTACCCCGACCCGGAACCAAGAGACCCAGTACTTC; CDR3: CASTPTRNQETQYF
J: TRBJ2-4; size: few; D: .; V: TRBV20-1; DNA: TGCAGTGTTATAACTGACCAGTTTAGCATTCAGTACTTC; CDR3: CSVITDQFSIQYF
J: TRBJ2-1; size: .; D: TRBD2; V: TRBV10-3; DNA: TGTGCCATCAGTTCGGGACTAGCGGTCTACAATGAGCAGTTCTTC; CDR3: CAISSGLAVYNEQFF
J: TRBJ1-2; size: many; D: .; V: TRBV7-9; DNA: TGTGCCAGCTCCCCCAGAGGCTATGGCTACACCTTC; CDR3: CASSPRGYGYTF
J: TRBJ2-1; size: few; D: TRBD2; V: TRBV20-1; DNA: TGCAGTGCTCCGACTAGCGGGGGGAATGAGCAGTTCTTC; CDR3: CSAPTSGGNEQFF
J: TRBJ1-4; size: .; D: .; V: TRBV5-1; DNA: TGCGCCAGCAGCTGGGACGGCCCCGAAGGAAAACTGTTTTTT; CDR3: CASSWDGPEGKLFF
J: TRBJ2-7; size: .; D: .; V: TRBV6-2/TRBV6-3; DNA: TGTGCCAGCAGTTACCAGAGGTACGAGCAGTACTTC; CDR3: CASSYQRYEQYF
J: TRBJ2-5; size: once; D: TRBD2; V: TRBV29-1; DNA: TGCAGCGTTGTGGCGACTAGCGGAGAGACCCAGTACTTC; CDR3: CSVVATSGETQYF
J: TRBJ1-6; size: once; D: .; V: TRBV6-6; DNA: TGTGCCAGCACCAGAAGGGGGACAATCTATAATTCACCCCTCCACTTT; CDR3: CASTRRGTIYNSPLHF
J: TRBJ2-1; size: once; D: TRBD1; V: TRBV24-1; DNA: TGTGCCACCAGTTCAGGGGGTAGAGGCAATGAGCAGTTCTTC; CDR3: CATSSGGRGNEQFF
J: TRBJ2-1; size: .; D: .; V: TRBV4-3; DNA: TGCGCCAGCAGCCAAGGACGGGAGTGGGATGAGCAGTTCTTC; CDR3: CASSQGREWDEQFF
J: TRBJ2-7; size: .; D: .; V: TRBV6-6; DNA: TGTGCCAGCAGTTACTCGGGAGAAGACTACGAGCAGTACTTC; CDR3: CASSYSGEDYEQYF
J: TRBJ1-1; size: few; D: .; V: TRBV6-2/TRBV6-3; DNA: TGTGCCAGCACTGACAGGAACACTGAAGCTTTCTTT; CDR3: CASTDRNTEAFF
J: TRBJ2-1; size: .; D: TRBD2; V: TRBV20-1; DNA: TGCAGTGCCGCGCCGCTAGCGGGAGGGCCGCGTCGGGAGCAGTTCTTC; CDR3: CSAAPLAGGPRREQFF
J: TRBJ2-6; size: .; D: .; V: TRBV4-2; DNA: TGTGCCAGCAGCCCCGGGGACGTCTCTGGGGCCAACGTCCTGACTTTC; CDR3: CASSPGDVSGANVLTF
J: TRBJ2-1; size: .; D: TRBD2; V: TRBV6-1; DNA: TGTGCCTACGGGGGGGGCTTTTGGAATGTGCAGTTCTTC; CDR3: CAYGGGFWNVQFF
J: TRBJ2-1; size: few; D: .; V: TRBV18; DNA: TGTGCCAGCTCACCGTCCCCAGCCGAAACCCAGTTCTTC; CDR3: CASSPSPAETQFF
J: TRBJ2-1; size: .; D: .; V: TRBV10-1; DNA: TGCGCCAGCAGTGATCGGGATAGGAATGAGCAGTTCTTC; CDR3: CASSDRDRNEQFF
J: TRBJ2-3; size: .; D: .; V: TRBV28; DNA: TGTGCCAGCCAAGGGAGGAGAGATACGCAGTATTTT; CDR3: CASQGRRDTQYF
J: TRBJ1-2; size: few; D: .; V: TRBV29-1; DNA: TGCAGTGTGGACTATGGCTACACCTTC; CDR3: CSVDYGYTF
J: TRBJ2-7; size: many; D: .; V: TRBV5-6; DNA: TGTGCCAGCAGCCTACGGCAAACCTCCTACGAGCAGTACTTC; CDR3: CASSLRQTSYEQYF
J: TRBJ1-5; size: .; D: .; V: TRBV5-5; DNA: TGTGCCAGCAGGAGAGGGGATCAGCCCCAGCATTTT; CDR3: CASRRGDQPQHF
J: TRBJ2-3; size: .; D: .; V: TRBV20-1; DNA: TGCAGTGCTAGACCCGGGGTTAGCACAGATACGCAGTATTTT; CDR3: CSARPGVSTDTQYF
J: TRBJ2-5; size: .; D: .; V: TRBV4-3; DNA: TGCGCCAGCAGCCAAGGGGTAGCAGGGACGGGAATAAAGACCCAGTACTTC; CDR3: CASSQGVAGTGIKTQYF
J: TRBJ2-7; size: .; D: .; V: TRBV20-1; DNA: TGCAGTGCTAGACTTGCAGCTAGCTCCTACGAGCAGTACTTC; CDR3: CSARLAASSYEQYF
J: TRBJ2-5; size: few; D: TRBD2; V: TRBV20-1; DNA: TGCAGTGCTACCAGGACTAGCGGGGGATATGAGACCCAGTACTTC; CDR3: CSATRTSGGYETQYF
J: TRBJ1-6; size: .; D: .; V: TRBV7-2; DNA: TGTGCCAGCAGCTTAGCAGGGGGGCATTCACCCCTCCACTTT; CDR3: CASSLAGGHSPLHF
J: TRBJ2-1; size: .; D: .; V: TRBV10-3; DNA: TGTGCCATCAGTGACACTATGGATGAGCAGTTCTTC; CDR3: CAISDTMDEQFF
J: TRBJ2-3; size: many; D: .; V: TRBV7-2; DNA: TGTGCCAGCAGCTGGAGCACAGATACGCAGTATTTT; CDR3: CASSWSTDTQYF
J: TRBJ1-6; size: .; D: TRBD1; V: TRBV7-2; DNA: TGTGCCAGCAGCTTGGGACAGGATAATTCACCCCTCCACTTT; CDR3: CASSLGQDNSPLHF
J: TRBJ2-7; size: .; D: .; V: TRBV5-1; DNA: TGCGCCAGCAGCTTGCTAGGGAAAAACAATGAGCAGTACTTC; CDR3: CASSLLGKNNEQYF
J: TRBJ1-1; size: once; D: .; V: TRBV7-9; DNA: TGTGCCAGCAGTAAACCCGGGACTGGCACTCAAGCTTTCTTT; CDR3: CASSKPGTGTQAFF
J: TRBJ2-7; size: .; D: .; V: TRBV4-3; DNA: TGCGCCAGCAGCCAGGAACGAACCACCGGGACCTACGAGCAGTACTTC; CDR3: CASSQERTTGTYEQYF
J: TRBJ2-2; size: .; D: .; V: TRBV7-7; DNA: TGTGCCAGCAGCTTTGGGCCAAACACCGGGGAGCTGTTTTTT; CDR3: CASSFGPNTGELFF
J: TRBJ2-1; size: .; D: TRBD1; V: TRBV28; DNA: TGTGCCAGCAGGATAGGGGGACAGGGAATCGATGAGCAGTTCTTC; CDR3: CASRIGGQGIDEQFF
J: TRBJ2-4; size: few; D: .; V: TRBV7-9; DNA: TGTGCCAGCAGCTTAGATCTAGCGAGCATTCAGTACTTC; CDR3: CASSLDLASIQYF
J: TRBJ2-5; size: many; D: .; V: TRBV2; DNA: TGTGCCAGTGCACTGAGGGTAGAGACCCAGTACTTC; CDR3: CASALRVETQYF
J: TRBJ1-4; size: .; D: .; V: TRBV6-6; DNA: TGTGCCAGCAGGGGAACCGGGACGCCTGAAAAACTGTTTTTT; CDR3: CASRGTGTPEKLFF
J: TRBJ2-3; size: few; D: .; V: TRBV29-1; DNA: TGCAGCGTTGGGCAGACCGTCGATACGCAGTATTTT; CDR3: CSVGQTVDTQYF
J: TRBJ2-1; size: .; D: .; V: TRBV20-1; DNA: TGCAGTGCTCCCCCAGGAAACCCCTCCAATGAGCAGTTCTTC; CDR3: CSAPPGNPSNEQFF
J: TRBJ1-3; size: .; D: .; V: TRBV7-9; DNA: TGTGCCAGCAGCTACAACCCGAACACCATATATTTT; CDR3: CASSYNPNTIYF
J: TRBJ2-5; size: many; D: TRBD2; V: TRBV3-1; DNA: TGTGCCAGCAGACTACTAGCGGTTCAAGAGACCCAGTACTTC; CDR3: CASRLLAVQETQYF
J: TRBJ2-2; size: few; D: .; V: TRBV29-1; DNA: TGCAGCGCCGGGCGGACGAACACCGGGGAGCTGTTTTTT; CDR3: CSAGRTNTGELFF
J: TRBJ2-1; size: .; D: .; V: TRBV28; DNA: TGTGCCAGCAGTGGGCCCACGCAGAATGAGCAGTTCTTC; CDR3: CASSGPTQNEQFF
J: TRBJ2-7; size: .; D: TRBD2; V: TRBV3-1; DNA: TGTGCCAGCAGCCCCGGGACTAGCGACTACGAGCAGTACTTC; CDR3: CASSPGTSDYEQYF